A selection of T cell receptor beta chains follows, all from one sample in a study of T cells in localized non-small cell lung cancer. Libraries were prepared by immunoSEQ multiplex PCR; TCRdb keeps only in-frame clonotypes and omits some of them. Of about 25,000 clones detected, approximately 90% appear once; the ten largest clones hold around a tenth. The specimen was peripheral blood mononuclear cells, collected before any cancer treatment. These receptors were taken from a woman aged 40-69 years with stage III lung adenocarcinoma. Both conserved end residues are part of each CDR3. The order of the fields is J gene, V gene, D gene, clone size, CDR3 protein, CDR3 DNA. The D gene is left open where the match is weak. Size values are once, few and many counts, or a class for expanded clones, and some rows have none.

>TRBJ1-2|TRBV7-8|NA|NA
CASSLELARGDGYTF
TGTGCCAGCAGCTTAGAATTGGCCAGAGGAGACGGCTACACCTTC
>TRBJ2-7|TRBV2|TRBD2|NA
CASSERGTSGGSHYEQYF
TGTGCCAGCAGTGAAAGGGGGACTAGCGGGGGAAGTCACTACGAGCAGTACTTC
>TRBJ2-7|TRBV11-2|NA|NA
CASRDTTHEQYF
TGTGCCAGCAGGGACACCACTCACGAGCAGTACTTC
>TRBJ2-7|TRBV18|NA|NA
CASSPRGGYEQYF
TGTGCCAGCTCACCAAGGGGGGGCTACGAGCAGTACTTC
>TRBJ2-5|TRBV27|NA|NA
CASPRGAQETQYF
TGTGCCAGCCCCCGGGGGGCACAAGAGACCCAGTACTTC
>TRBJ1-1|TRBV5-1|NA|NA
CASSPQGNTEAFF
TGCGCCAGCAGTCCCCAGGGTAACACTGAAGCTTTCTTT
>TRBJ1-1|TRBV15|NA|NA
CATSQLEGAAGAFF
TGTGCCACCAGTCAATTAGAAGGAGCCGCAGGAGCTTTCTTT
>TRBJ2-7|TRBV6-1|TRBD1|NA
CAIWDRGMYF
TGTGCCATCTGGGACAGGGGTATGTACTTC
>TRBJ2-4|TRBV10-3|NA|NA
CAISEEGAKNIQYF
TGTGCCATCAGTGAGGAGGGAGCCAAAAACATTCAGTACTTC
>TRBJ2-2|TRBV15|NA|NA
CATSRDYTGELFF
TGTGCCACCAGCAGGGACTACACCGGGGAGCTGTTTTTT
>TRBJ2-7|TRBV7-2|NA|NA
CASSGPGPLGEQYF
TGTGCCAGCAGCGGACCGGGCCCATTGGGGGAGCAGTACTTC
>TRBJ2-3|TRBV9|NA|NA
CASSVSPTGPGKDTQYF
TGTGCCAGCAGCGTCAGCCCCACGGGACCCGGCAAAGATACGCAGTATTTT
>TRBJ1-6|TRBV7-2|NA|NA
CASSHAGYNSPLHF
TGTGCCAGCAGCCATGCAGGGTATAATTCACCCCTCCACTTT
>TRBJ1-5|TRBV2|TRBD1|NA
CASSAGGAWTKPQHF
TGTGCCAGCAGTGCAGGGGGCGCCTGGACGAAGCCCCAGCATTTT
>TRBJ1-4|TRBV5-4|TRBD1|NA
CASSSYHGQVGEKLFF
TGTGCCAGCAGCTCCTACCACGGACAGGTCGGGGAAAAACTGTTTTTT
>TRBJ1-4|TRBV5-4|NA|NA
CASSLEGGREKLFF
TGTGCCAGCAGCTTGGAGGGGGGAAGGGAAAAACTGTTTTTT
>TRBJ2-4|TRBV15|NA|NA
CATSRDLLRGNIQYF
TGTGCCACCAGCAGAGATCTTCTAAGGGGGAACATTCAGTACTTC
>TRBJ2-5|TRBV30|NA|NA
CAWSVRAGQETQYF
TGTGCCTGGAGTGTCCGGGCCGGGCAAGAGACCCAGTACTTC
>TRBJ1-1|TRBV6-1|NA|NA
CASSKDRAFF
TGTGCCAGCAGTAAAGATAGGGCTTTCTTT
>TRBJ1-4|TRBV15|NA|few
CATSRDGDGKNEKLFF
TGTGCCACCAGCAGAGACGGGGACGGGAAGAATGAAAAACTGTTTTTT